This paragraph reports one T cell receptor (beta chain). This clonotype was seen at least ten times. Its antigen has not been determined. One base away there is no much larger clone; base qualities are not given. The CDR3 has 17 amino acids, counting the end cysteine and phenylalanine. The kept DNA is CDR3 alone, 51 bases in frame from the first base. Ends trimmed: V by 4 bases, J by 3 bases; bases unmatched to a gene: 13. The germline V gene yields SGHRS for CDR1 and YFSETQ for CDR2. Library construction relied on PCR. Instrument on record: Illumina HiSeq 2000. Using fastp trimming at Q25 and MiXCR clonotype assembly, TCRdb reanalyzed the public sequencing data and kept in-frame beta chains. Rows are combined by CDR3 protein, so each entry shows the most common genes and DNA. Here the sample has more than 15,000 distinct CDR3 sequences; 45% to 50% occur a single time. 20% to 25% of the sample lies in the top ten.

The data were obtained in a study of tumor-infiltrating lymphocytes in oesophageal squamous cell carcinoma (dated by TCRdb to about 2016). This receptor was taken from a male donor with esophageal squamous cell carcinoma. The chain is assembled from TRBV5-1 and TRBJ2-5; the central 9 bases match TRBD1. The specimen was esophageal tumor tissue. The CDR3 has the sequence CASSAGQGQVREETQYF. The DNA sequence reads TGCGCCAGCAGCGCAGGACAGGGGCAGGTTAGAGAAGAGACCCAGTACTTC. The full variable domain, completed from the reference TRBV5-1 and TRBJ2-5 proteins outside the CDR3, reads KAGVTQTPRYLIKTRGQQVTLSCSPISGHRSVSWYQQTPGQGLQFLFEYFSETQRNKGNFPGRFSGRQFSNSRSEMNVSTLELGDSALYLCASSAGQGQVREETQYFGPGTRLLVL.